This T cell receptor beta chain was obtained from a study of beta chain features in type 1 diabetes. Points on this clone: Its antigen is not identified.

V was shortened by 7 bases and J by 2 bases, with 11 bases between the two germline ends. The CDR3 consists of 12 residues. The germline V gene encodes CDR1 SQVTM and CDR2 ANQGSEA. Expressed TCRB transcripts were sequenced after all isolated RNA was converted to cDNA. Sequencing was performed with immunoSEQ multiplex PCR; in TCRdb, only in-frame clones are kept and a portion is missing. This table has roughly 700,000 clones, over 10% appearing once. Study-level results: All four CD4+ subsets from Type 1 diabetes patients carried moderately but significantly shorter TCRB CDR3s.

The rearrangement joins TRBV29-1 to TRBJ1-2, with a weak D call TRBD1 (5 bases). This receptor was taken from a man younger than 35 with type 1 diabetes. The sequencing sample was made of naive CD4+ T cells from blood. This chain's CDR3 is CSADTGNYGYTF. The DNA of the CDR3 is TGCAGCGCCGACACAGGCAACTATGGCTACACCTTC.